This T cell receptor (beta chain) was profiled in a study of regulatory T cells in long-lasting Graves disease. Findings and caveats of the study: It was in persistent disease that TRBV28, TRBJ1-2 and TRBJ2-5 were favored.

Stated time point: newly diagnosed GD, antithyroid drugs for less than 3 months. RNA isolated from PBMCs was used to make the TCR library. By American Thyroid Association guidelines, Graves' disease was diagnosed in the cohort. An endocrinology department located in Xi'an, China, was where the patients came from. This clonotype was seen a few times. As yet, its antigen is unknown. CDR3 regions were amplified by Arm-PCR using iRepertoire HTBI primers to build TCR beta libraries. TCRdb passed the multiplex PCR reads through MiXCR, listing each CDR3 protein once. The table includes about 420,000 distinct CDR3 sequences, around 15% detected once. This CDR3 region has 13 residues. The germline V and J ends were trimmed by 0 bases and 6 bases, with 9 bases remaining between them. Germline loops: CDR1 MNHNS, CDR2 SASEGT. These same records also appear under a second study, on T cells in Graves' hyperthyroidism and ophthalmopathy.

Sequencing was performed on peripheral blood mononuclear cells (PBMCs), taken at new diagnosis, from a patient treated with antithyroid drugs. This sequence originates from a woman aged 18-29 years with Graves disease. The chain joins TRBV6-1 to TRBJ2-7; no reliable D call. The CDR3 region is CASSEASGREQYF. The CDR3, as DNA: TGTGCCAGCAGTGAAGCTTCGGGTCGCGAGCAGTACTTC.